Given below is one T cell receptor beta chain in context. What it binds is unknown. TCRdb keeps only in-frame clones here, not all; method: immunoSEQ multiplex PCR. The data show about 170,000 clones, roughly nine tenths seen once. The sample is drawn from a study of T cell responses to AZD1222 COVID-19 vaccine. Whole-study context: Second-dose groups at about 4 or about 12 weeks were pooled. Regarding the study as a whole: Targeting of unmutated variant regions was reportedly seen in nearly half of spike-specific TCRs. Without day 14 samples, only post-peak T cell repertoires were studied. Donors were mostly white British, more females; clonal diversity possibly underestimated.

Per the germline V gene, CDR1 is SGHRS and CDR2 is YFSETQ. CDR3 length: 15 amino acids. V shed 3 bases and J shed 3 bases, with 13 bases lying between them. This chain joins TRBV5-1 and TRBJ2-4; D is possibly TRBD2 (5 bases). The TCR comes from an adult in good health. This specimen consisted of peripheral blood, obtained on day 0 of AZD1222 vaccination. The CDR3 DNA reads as TGCGCCAGCAGCTCCTCCACTAGAGACAAAAACATTCAGTACTTC. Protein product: CASSSSTRDKNIQYF.